This passage covers 23 T cell receptor beta chains from one sample sequenced in a study of blood T cells in healthy people across ages. A second roughly 6 to 11 cycle PCR used barcoded and J-beta primers. TCRdb itself ran the 5' RACE reads through MiXCR, one entry per CDR3 protein. Here the sample spans 800,000 to 950,000 distinct CDR3 sequences, under 50% being singletons. Sequenced material: blood. The source is a young man in good health.

This clonotype turned up a few times. V and J are TRBV6-1 and TRBJ1-1; 9 bases match TRBD1. Germline V lookup: CDR1 MNHNS, CDR2 SASEGT. The CDR3 has 16 amino acids. The junction had 10 bases not matched to a gene; V was cut back by 6 bases and J by 2 bases. CDR3 residues: CASREPGQGVNTEAFF. The CDR3 coding sequence is TGTGCCAGCAGGGAGCCGGGACAGGGCGTAAACACTGAAGCTTTCTTT.

The chain is built from TRBV21-1 and TRBJ2-6. TRBV21-1 is a pseudogene segment. The CDR3 has 18 amino acids. The CDR3 loop is CASSKGRDRARDGNVLTF. CDR3 nucleotide sequence: TGTGCCAGCAGCAAAGGAAGGGACAGAGCTCGAGATGGCAACGTCCTGACTTTC.

The chain has TRBV9 and TRBJ2-4; tentative D call: TRBD1 (6 bases). The J call may be wrong; the DNA end is better matched by TRBJ2-7. The CDR3 is 14 residues long. Germline V lookup: CDR1 SGDLS, CDR2 YYNGEE. CDR3 residues: CASSAHTGNYEQYF. CDR3 DNA sequence: TGTGCCAGCAGCGCGCATACAGGGAACTACGAGCAGTACTTC.

This rearrangement joins TRBV9 to TRBJ2-1; TRBD2 might be the D (7 bases). The J call may be faulty, since TRBJ2-7 better matches the DNA end. Germline CDR1 is SGDLS and CDR2 is YYNGEE. This CDR3 has 15 amino acids. CDR3 coding DNA: TGTGCCAGCAGCGTAGGGGGGGGGCACTACAATGAGCAGTACTTC. Translating it yields CASSVGGGHYNEQYF.

A note on this clonotype: A read error may produce the germline difference seen at one junction end. The chain has TRBV7-7 and TRBJ2-4; 8 bases match TRBD2. The end of the DNA aligns better with TRBJ2-7, so the J call may be wrong. This CDR3 region has 14 residues. Germline CDR1 reads SSHAT; CDR2 reads FNYEAQ (reference sequence). The CDR3 region is CASSPGAGVYEQYF. The CDR3 DNA reads as TGTGCTAGCAGCCCGGGAGCGGGGGTATACGAGCAGTACTTC.

The DNA of the CDR3 is TGTGCCAGCAGCTCTATGACCCTAGGGGACGAAAAACTGTTTTTT. Its translation: CASSSMTLGDEKLFF. The V gene is TRBV7-3, the J gene TRBJ1-4, with D maybe TRBD1 (5 bases). CDR1 SGHTA and CDR2 FQGTGA come from the germline V gene. V lost 4 bases and J 8 bases, leaving 17 bases between the germline ends. The length of the CDR3 is 15 residues.

The V call is TRBV3-1, the J call TRBJ2-4; D may correspond to TRBD1 or TRBD2 (5 bases each). The closer fit of TRBJ2-7 to the DNA end suggests the J call may be wrong. Germline V CDR1 and CDR2: LGHDT, YNNKEL (reference sequence). The CDR3 is 15 residues long. The CDR3 here is CTNSQVGDGHYEQYF. The CDR3, as DNA: TGTACCAACAGCCAAGTTGGGGACGGACACTACGAGCAGTACTTC.

The chain couples TRBV15 to TRBJ1-2, with TRBD1 identical over 8 bases. V was clipped by 3 bases and J by 3 bases; unmatched bases: 6. The germline CDR1 and CDR2 sequences are LNHNV and YYDKDF (reference sequence). The CDR3 sequence is 15 residues long. CDR3 DNA sequence: TGTGCCACCAGCAGTGGGCAGGGGGCGGACTATGGCTACACCTTC. Protein sequence: CATSSGQGADYGYTF. Using reference TRBV15 and TRBJ1-2 for the parts outside the CDR3, the full variable domain is DAMVIQNPRYQVTQFGKPVTLSCSQTLNHNVMYWYQQKSSQAPKLLFHYYDKDFNNEADTPDNFQSRRPNTSFCFLDIRSPGLGDTAMYLCATSSGQGADYGYTFGSGTRLTVV.

The chain employs TRBV2 and TRBJ2-4; D is ambiguous. From germline, CDR1 is SNHLY and CDR2 FYNNEI. The CDR3 extends over 14 amino acids. V lost 7 bases to trimming and J lost 1 base, with 11 bases between them. CDR3 coding DNA: TGTGCCAGCATTGATGAGGAGGCCAAAAACATTCAGTACTTC. Its protein is CASIDEEAKNIQYF.

The genes are TRBV5-1 and TRBJ2-3; D tentatively fits TRBD1 or TRBD2 (5 bases each). Trimming cost V 5 bases and J 4 bases, with 11 bases left between them. There are 13 residues in the CDR3. In germline, CDR1 is SGHRS, CDR2 YFSETQ. The CDR3 loop is CASRSGTPDTQYF. The CDR3 nucleotides read TGCGCCAGCAGATCCGGGACCCCAGATACGCAGTATTTT.

Only a few counts were recorded for this clonotype. This chain links TRBV12-3 or TRBV12-4 with TRBJ2-3; D could derive from TRBD1 or TRBD2 (5 bases each). V lost 6 bases to trimming and J lost 5 bases, with 18 bases between them. There are 15 residues in the CDR3. The CDR3 sequence: CASSLSGPPGDTQYF. In DNA, the CDR3 is TGTGCCAGCAGCTTGTCGGGACCCCCAGGAGATACGCAGTATTTT.

This clonotype was observed a handful of times. The chain recombines TRBV9 with TRBJ2-5, with unresolved D. This CDR3 comprises 14 residues. Between the trimmed V and J ends, which lost 3 bases and 7 bases, there was a span of 16 bases. CDR1 and CDR2 from the germline V gene are SGDLS and YYNGEE. The CDR3 sequence: CASSEETLGSTQYF. DNA for the CDR3: TGTGCCAGCAGCGAAGAGACGCTAGGATCGACCCAGTACTTC.

The chain is built from TRBV5-1 and TRBJ2-3; tentatively, D is TRBD2 (6 bases). Deletions cut 1 base from V and 7 bases from J, with 19 bases between. Germline CDR1 is SGHRS and CDR2 is YFSETQ. The CDR3 runs to 16 residues. The DNA of the CDR3 is TGCGCCAGCAGCTTGTTGGACTACCCCTTTTCGAATACGCAGTATTTT. Translating gives CASSLLDYPFSNTQYF.

The genes are TRBV18 and TRBJ2-5, with D possibly matching TRBD2 (6 bases). Matching the DNA end better, TRBJ2-7 makes the J call doubtful. Germline-derived CDR1 and CDR2 are KGHSH and LQKENI. The CDR3 runs 14 residues. In nucleotides, the CDR3 is TGTGCCAGCTCACCAGAGATAGGGAGGTACGAGCAGTACTTC. Its protein is CASSPEIGRYEQYF.

This clonotype was detected only a few times. J is TRBJ2-7 and V is TRBV6-5; possible D gene TRBD2, 6 bases. V lost 0 bases and J 7 bases, leaving 10 bases between the germline ends. The CDR3 is made up of 13 amino acids. From germline, CDR1 is MNHEY and CDR2 SVGAGI. The CDR3 DNA follows: TGTGCCAGCAGTTACTCACTAGCTCGGGAGCAGTACTTC. It translates to CASSYSLAREQYF.

This sequence joins TRBV6-2 or TRBV6-3 and TRBJ1-1; D ambiguous. CDR3 length: 14 amino acids. CDR1 and CDR2 (germline): MNHEY, SVGEGT. V lost 6 bases and J lost 4, with 15 bases in between. This CDR3 is CASSLSGRLTEAFF. In nucleotides, the CDR3 is TGTGCCAGCAGCCTTTCGGGTCGCCTCACTGAAGCTTTCTTT.

This chain links TRBV11-2 with TRBJ2-1, with 10 bases lining up with TRBD1. The CDR3 is 15 amino acids. The V and J ends lost 6 bases and 1 base, in that order; junction bases with no gene match: 3. Germline CDR1 reads SGHAT; CDR2 reads FQNNGV. CDR3 residues: CASRRQGASYNEQFF. Written as DNA, the CDR3 is TGTGCCAGCAGAAGACAGGGGGCGTCCTACAATGAGCAGTTCTTC.

This clonotype was seen more than once but under ten times. The V gene is TRBV27, the J gene TRBJ2-2, with a tentative D call TRBD2 (6 bases). This CDR3 comprises 15 residues. Germline-derived CDR1 and CDR2 are MNHEY and SMNVEV (reference sequence). Between the trimmed V and J ends, which lost 3 bases and 7 bases, there was a span of 15 bases. The CDR3 spells CASSFDPGGIGELFF. CDR3 sequence (DNA): TGTGCCAGCAGTTTTGACCCCGGAGGGATCGGGGAGCTGTTTTTT.

The V and J genes are TRBV4-1 and TRBJ2-7; the D is unclear. V gave up 3 bases and J gave up 1 base, with 13 bases separating them. Per germline, CDR1 MGHRA and CDR2 YSYEKL. The CDR3 sequence is 15 residues long. CDR3 loop: CASSQWVSESYEQYF. The CDR3 nucleotides are TGCGCCAGCAGCCAGTGGGTTTCTGAATCCTACGAGCAGTACTTC.

This clonotype has only a few counts. The chain is built from TRBV6-2 or TRBV6-3 and TRBJ2-1, with TRBD1 as a possible D gene (6 bases). Germline CDR1 reads MNHEY; CDR2 reads SVGEGT. Trimming cost V 7 bases and J 7 bases, with 17 bases left between them. The length of the CDR3 is 14 residues. The CDR3 loop is CASTLAGTKNEQFF. CDR3 in DNA: TGTGCCAGCACCCTAGCCGGGACAAAGAATGAGCAGTTCTTC.

V and J are TRBV20-1 and TRBJ1-5; weak D call: TRBD1 (5 bases). The CDR3 is 14 residues long. Germline V lookup: CDR1 DFQATT, CDR2 SNEGSKA (reference sequence). V shed 3 bases and J shed 1 base, with 10 bases lying between them. CDR3 amino acids: CSASPRESNQPQHF. The CDR3, as DNA: TGCAGTGCTAGCCCCAGGGAGAGCAATCAGCCCCAGCATTTT.

This clonotype was seen at least ten times. The rearrangement uses TRBV20-1 and TRBJ2-3, with D perhaps TRBD2 (5 bases). Germline V lookup: CDR1 DFQATT, CDR2 SNEGSKA (reference sequence). This CDR3 spans 13 amino acids. V was pared by 1 base and J by 1 base, with 6 bases between. CDR3 region: CSARVRGTDTQYF. The CDR3 nucleotides read TGCAGTGCTAGAGTGAGGGGCACAGATACGCAGTATTTT.

In its sample, this clonotype was seen a few times. The chain joins TRBV2 to TRBJ2-7; no clear D gene. CDR3 length: 11 residues. Looked up from germline, CDR1 is SNHLY and CDR2 is FYNNEI. Trimming shortened V by 8 bases and J by 4 bases, and 9 bases separated the two germline ends. The chain's CDR3 is CASHNIYEQYF. DNA for the CDR3: TGTGCCAGCCATAACATTTACGAGCAGTACTTC.